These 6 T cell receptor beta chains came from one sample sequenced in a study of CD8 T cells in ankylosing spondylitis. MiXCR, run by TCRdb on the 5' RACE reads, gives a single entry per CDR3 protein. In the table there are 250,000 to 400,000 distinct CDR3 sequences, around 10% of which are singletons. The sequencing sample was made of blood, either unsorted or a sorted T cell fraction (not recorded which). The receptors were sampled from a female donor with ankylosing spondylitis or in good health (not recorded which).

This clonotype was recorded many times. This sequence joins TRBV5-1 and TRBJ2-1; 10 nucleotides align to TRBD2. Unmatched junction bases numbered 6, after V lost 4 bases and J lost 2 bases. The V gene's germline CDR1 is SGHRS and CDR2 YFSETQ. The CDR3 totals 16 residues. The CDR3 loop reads CASSGLAENAYNEQFF. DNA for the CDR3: TGCGCCAGCAGCGGACTAGCGGAGAACGCCTACAATGAGCAGTTCTTC.

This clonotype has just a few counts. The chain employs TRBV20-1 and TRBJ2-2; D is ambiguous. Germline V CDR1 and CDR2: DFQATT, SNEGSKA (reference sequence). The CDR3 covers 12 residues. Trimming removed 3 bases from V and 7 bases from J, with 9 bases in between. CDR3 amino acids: CSASYSGGELFF. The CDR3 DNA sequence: TGCAGTGCTAGCTATAGTGGCGGGGAGCTGTTTTTT.

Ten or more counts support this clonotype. The CDR3: CASSPMGLAANNEQFF. As DNA, the CDR3 is TGTGCCAGCAGTCCGATGGGACTAGCGGCGAACAATGAGCAGTTCTTC. V and J are TRBV28 and TRBJ2-1; 11 nucleotides agree with TRBD2. Looked up from germline, CDR1 is MDHEN and CDR2 is SYDVKM. Unmatched junction bases numbered 8, after V lost 5 bases and J lost 5 bases. The CDR3 length is 16 residues.

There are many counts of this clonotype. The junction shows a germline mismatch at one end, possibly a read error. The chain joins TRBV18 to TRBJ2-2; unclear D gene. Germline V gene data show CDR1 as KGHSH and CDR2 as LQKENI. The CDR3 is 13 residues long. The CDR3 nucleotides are TGCGCCAGCAGTCCCAAGAACACCGGGGAGCTGTTTTTT. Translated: CASSPKNTGELFF.

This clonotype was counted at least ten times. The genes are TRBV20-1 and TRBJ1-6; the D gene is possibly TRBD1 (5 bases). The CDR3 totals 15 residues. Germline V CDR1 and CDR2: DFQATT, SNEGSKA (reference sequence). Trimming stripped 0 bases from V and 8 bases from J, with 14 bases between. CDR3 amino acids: CSAREPRTGDSPLHF. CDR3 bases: TGCAGTGCTAGAGAGCCCCGAACAGGTGATTCACCCCTCCACTTT.

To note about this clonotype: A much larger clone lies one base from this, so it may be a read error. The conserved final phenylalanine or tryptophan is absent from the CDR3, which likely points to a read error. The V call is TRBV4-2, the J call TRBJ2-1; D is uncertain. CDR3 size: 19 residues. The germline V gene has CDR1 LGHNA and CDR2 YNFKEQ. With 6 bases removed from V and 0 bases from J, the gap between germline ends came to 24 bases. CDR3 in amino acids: CASSSRGGRSDSSYNEQFL. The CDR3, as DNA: TGTGCCAGCAGTTCGAGAGGTGGACGTTCGGATAGCTCCTACAATGAGCAGTTCTTG.